Presented here are 20 T cell receptor beta chains from one specimen sequenced in a study of blood T cells in healthy people across ages. PCR was performed a second time for about 7 to 12 cycles using a sample-barcoded 5' primer and a J-beta primer mix. MiXCR, run by TCRdb on the 5' RACE reads, gives a single entry per CDR3 protein. The sample includes around 1,800,000 distinct CDR3 sequences, about two fifths of them seen just once. The sample consisted of blood. Receptors were obtained from a human donor in good health.

Only a few counts were recorded for this clonotype. The chain carries TRBV27 and TRBJ2-4, with D possibly called TRBD1 or TRBD2 (6 bases each). Trimming left V 2 bases short and J 5 bases short, with 13 bases between. CDR1 MNHEY and CDR2 SMNVEV come from the germline V gene (reference sequence). This CDR3 has 15 amino acids. The CDR3 DNA sequence: TGTGCCAGCAGTTTAAGGGGGGACGGTCAAAACATTCAGTACTTC. Encoded protein: CASSLRGDGQNIQYF.

The genes are TRBV5-1 and TRBJ2-5; D gene ambiguous. With 0 bases removed from V and 0 bases from J, the gap between germline ends came to 9 bases. Per the germline V gene, CDR1 is SGHRS and CDR2 is YFSETQ. This CDR3 is built from 15 residues. CDR3 sequence: CASSLADGYQETQYF. The DNA for the CDR3 is TGCGCCAGCAGCTTGGCAGACGGGTACCAAGAGACCCAGTACTTC.

The chain joins TRBV27 to TRBJ1-2, with D perhaps TRBD1 (6 bases). Trimming removed 0 bases at V and 4 bases at J, with 15 bases between. This CDR3 comprises 16 residues. The V gene's germline CDR1 is MNHEY and CDR2 SMNVEV (reference sequence). This CDR3 reads CASSLSGQGFIYGYTF. CDR3 bases: TGTGCCAGCAGTTTATCGGGGCAGGGGTTCATCTATGGCTACACCTTC.

CDR3 loop: CASSRTGIAYPYEQYF. As DNA, the CDR3 is TGTGCCAGCAGCCGGACAGGGATTGCCTACCCTTACGAGCAGTACTTC. V and J are TRBV5-6 and TRBJ2-7; 8 bases align to TRBD1. V was clipped by 4 bases and J by 4 bases; unmatched bases: 13. Germline loops: CDR1 SGHDT, CDR2 YYEEEE. The CDR3 is 16 residues long.

V and J are TRBV12-3 or TRBV12-4 and TRBJ2-5; 7 bases fit TRBD1. The better agreement between TRBJ2-7 and the DNA end casts doubt on the J call. CDR3 size: 17 residues. In DNA, the CDR3 is TGTGCCAGCAGCTTGGGGGCGCCGACAGGGATCTCTCGCGAGCAGTACTTC. Translation: CASSLGAPTGISREQYF.

The J gene is TRBJ2-5, the V gene TRBV7-2, with 10 nucleotides matching TRBD1. With the DNA end fitting TRBJ2-7 better, the J assignment may be wrong. The CDR3 contains 15 residues. Per germline, CDR1 SGHTA and CDR2 FQGNSA. The CDR3 DNA sequence: TGTGCCAGCAGCCCCGGGACAGGGGTAATCTACGAGCAGTACTTC. Encoded protein: CASSPGTGVIYEQYF.

This chain joins TRBV25-1 and TRBJ2-7; the D is unclear. Germline V lookup: CDR1 MGHDK, CDR2 SYGVNS. The CDR3 loop spans 13 amino acids. Trimming removed 3 bases at V and 6 bases at J, with 12 bases between. CDR3 amino acids: CASSDSSLLEQYF. The CDR3 nucleotides read TGTGCCAGCAGTGATTCTTCCCTCCTCGAGCAGTACTTC.

This clonotype showed up just a few times. CDR3 DNA: TGTGCCAGCAGCTTAAGAACAGGCGAACTATGGGCCTACACCTTC. Translation: CASSLRTGELWAYTF. This rearrangement joins TRBV7-2 to TRBJ1-2; a possible D gene is TRBD1 (5 bases). V gave up 2 bases and J gave up 10 bases, with 20 bases separating them. Looked up from germline, CDR1 is SGHTA and CDR2 is FQGNSA. This CDR3 is 15 amino acids long.

This chain joins TRBV5-5 and TRBJ1-5, with D possibly matching TRBD1 (6 bases). Germline V lookup: CDR1 SGHKS, CDR2 YYEKEE (reference sequence). The CDR3 runs 15 residues. V lost 3 bases and J lost 3, with 13 bases in between. The CDR3 DNA sequence: TGTGCCAGCAGCTCGATTACAGGGCCCAATCAGCCCCAGCATTTT. It is translated as CASSSITGPNQPQHF.

The chain carries TRBV20-1 and TRBJ2-5, with no clear D. The CDR3 consists of 14 residues. The V gene lost 0 bases and the J gene lost 1 base, with 9 bases spanning the gap. CDR1 is DFQATT and CDR2 is SNEGSKA in the germline V gene (reference sequence). The CDR3: CSARDLNSQETQYF. The CDR3, as DNA: TGCAGTGCTAGAGATTTAAACAGCCAAGAGACCCAGTACTTC.

This chain uses TRBV6-5 with TRBJ1-1; the D gene is possibly TRBD1 (5 bases). Germline-derived CDR1 and CDR2 are MNHEY and SVGAGI. The CDR3 has 15 amino acids. The ends were cut back, 6 bases at V and 1 base at J, with 15 bases in the middle. The CDR3 bases are TGTGCCAGCAGCGATAACTCAGGGACGAACACTGAAGCTTTCTTT. As protein: CASSDNSGTNTEAFF.

This chain connects TRBV7-2 to TRBJ2-3, with D possibly TRBD1 on 6 matching bases. The CDR3 consists of 15 residues. V shed 3 bases and J shed 2 bases, with 12 bases lying between them. Germline CDR1 is SGHTA and CDR2 is FQGNSA. The CDR3 DNA reads as TGTGCCAGCAGCTTGTCGACAGGTCTCACAGATACGCAGTATTTT. Translating gives CASSLSTGLTDTQYF.

At least ten counts were recorded for this clonotype. This CDR3 is CSAGTDTQYF. In DNA, the CDR3 is TGCAGCGCCGGCACAGATACGCAGTATTTT. The chain is built from TRBV29-1 and TRBJ2-3; D is uncertain. Trimming pared 7 bases from V and 1 base from J, leaving 3 bases between. There are 10 residues in the CDR3. Germline V lookup: CDR1 SQVTM, CDR2 ANQGSEA.

This chain uses TRBV4-3 with TRBJ1-1, with 7 bases lining up with TRBD1. V lost 5 bases and J lost 1; bases outside the gene matches: 7. The CDR3 runs 15 residues. Germline V gives CDR1 LGHNA, CDR2 YSLEER. The CDR3 DNA is TGCGCCAGCAGCAGAGGGGCAGGGGGGAACACTGAAGCTTTCTTT. It is translated as CASSRGAGGNTEAFF.

This clonotype was picked up a small number of times. The rearrangement uses TRBV18 and TRBJ2-1, with a weak D call TRBD2 (7 bases). Germline V CDR1 and CDR2: KGHSH, LQKENI. The CDR3 is 17 residues long. The ends were cut back, 1 base at V and 5 bases at J, with 18 bases in the middle. CDR3 protein: CASSPRGGIVYDNEQFF. The CDR3 DNA sequence: TGTGCCAGCTCACCACGGGGGGGCATTGTATATGACAATGAGCAGTTCTTC.

Of note for this clonotype: Given a much more abundant clone one base away, this may be a read error. This chain joins TRBV7-7 and TRBJ2-3; weak D call: TRBD2 (5 bases). The V gene's germline CDR1 is SSHAT and CDR2 FNYEAQ (reference sequence). The CDR3 is made up of 13 amino acids. The chain's CDR3 is CAGSTSSGYTQYF. CDR3 coding DNA: TGTGCCGGCAGCACGTCCTCGGGGTATACGCAGTATTTT.

This clonotype appeared a few times. This sequence joins TRBV20-1 and TRBJ1-4; D is possibly TRBD1 (5 bases). CDR1 is DFQATT and CDR2 is SNEGSKA in the germline V gene (reference sequence). V lost 6 bases to trimming and J lost 4 bases, with 21 bases between them. This CDR3 has 16 amino acids. The CDR3 nucleotides read TGCAGTGCCAAGACAGCCTTTGGGCGTTATAATGAAAAACTGTTTTTT. Protein sequence: CSAKTAFGRYNEKLFF.

This chain links TRBV6-2 or TRBV6-3 with TRBJ2-5, with a weak D call TRBD2 (6 bases). V lost 6 bases and J lost 4, with 21 bases in between. Germline CDR1 reads MNHEY; CDR2 reads SVGEGT. CDR3 length: 16 residues. CDR3 protein: CASSTSSMGTRETQYF. CDR3 in DNA: TGTGCCAGCAGCACTAGCTCGATGGGGACCCGAGAGACCCAGTACTTC.

This clonotype was observed a handful of times. The chain links TRBV11-3 to TRBJ2-1, with D maybe TRBD1 (7 bases). This CDR3 is built from 14 residues. Per the germline V gene, CDR1 is SGHNT and CDR2 is YENEEA. Trimming left V 6 bases short and J 7 bases short, with 16 bases between. The CDR3 coding sequence is TGTGCCAGCAGACGGCAGGGGGGAATTAATGAGCAGTTCTTC. This translates into CASRRQGGINEQFF.

The chain combines TRBV20-1 with TRBJ2-3, with 8 nucleotides matching TRBD2. The CDR3 spans 18 residues. Germline CDR1 reads DFQATT; CDR2 reads SNEGSKA (reference sequence). J lost 1 base, V lost 0 bases, and 12 bases had no gene match. The CDR3 here is CSARDAAGGEDGTDTQYF. The CDR3, as DNA: TGCAGTGCTAGAGATGCGGCGGGGGGTGAAGACGGCACAGATACGCAGTATTTT.